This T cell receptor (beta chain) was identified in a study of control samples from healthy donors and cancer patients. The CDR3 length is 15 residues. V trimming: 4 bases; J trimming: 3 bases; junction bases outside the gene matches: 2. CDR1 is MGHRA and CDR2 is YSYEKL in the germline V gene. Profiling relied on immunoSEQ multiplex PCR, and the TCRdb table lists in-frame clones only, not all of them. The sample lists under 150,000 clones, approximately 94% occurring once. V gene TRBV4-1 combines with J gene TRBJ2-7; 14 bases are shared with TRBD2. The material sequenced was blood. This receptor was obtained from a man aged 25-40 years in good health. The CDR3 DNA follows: TGCGCCAGCAGCCTCGGGACTAGCGGGGGCTACGAGCAGTACTTC. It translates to CASSLGTSGGYEQYF.